The clone carrying this T cell receptor (beta chain) came up many times. Its target is unknown. The CDR3 is 13 amino acids. The V end was cut by 6 bases, the J end by 1 base, with 10 bases between. These data come from a study of T-cell memory formation after mild COVID-19. Findings and caveats of the study: Clones that contracted clustered mainly in CM and EM if CD4+ and in EMRA if CD8+. Pre-infection memory carried some responding clones, suggesting that cross-reactive memory joined. Clones shrinking between day 15 and 85 showed a balanced CD4/CD8 split, and those that grew later tilted toward CD4+.

Employing constant-segment primers, 5'RACE generated TCR alpha and TCR beta cDNA libraries bearing sample barcodes and UMIs. TCRdb fed the 5' RACE reads into MiXCR, producing one record per CDR3 protein. This table holds 120,000 to 150,000 distinct CDR3 sequences, 14% found once. The J gene is TRBJ2-7, the V gene TRBV12-3 or TRBV12-4, with D perhaps matching TRBD1 (6 bases). The sample was PBMCs or a T cell subset sorted from them (not recorded which). This TCR derives from an adult woman who had mild COVID-19 (a few samples of this study predate the infection). Cell type and time point are not known. The DNA for the CDR3 is TGTGCCAGCAGCCCGGGACAATCCTACGAGCAGTACTTC. Encoded protein: CASSPGQSYEQYF.